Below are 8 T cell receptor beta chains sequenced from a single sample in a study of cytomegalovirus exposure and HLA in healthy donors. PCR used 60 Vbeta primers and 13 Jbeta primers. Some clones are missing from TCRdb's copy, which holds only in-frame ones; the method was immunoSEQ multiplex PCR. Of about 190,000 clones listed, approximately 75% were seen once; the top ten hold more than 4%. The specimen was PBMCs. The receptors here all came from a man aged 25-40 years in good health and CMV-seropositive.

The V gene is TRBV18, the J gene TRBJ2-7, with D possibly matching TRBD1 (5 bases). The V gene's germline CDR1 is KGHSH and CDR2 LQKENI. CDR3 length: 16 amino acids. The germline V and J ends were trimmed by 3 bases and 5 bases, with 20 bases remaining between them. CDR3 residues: CASSPLGAGNANEQYF. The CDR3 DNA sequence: TGTGCCAGCTCACCCCTAGGGGCAGGGAATGCCAACGAGCAGTACTTC.

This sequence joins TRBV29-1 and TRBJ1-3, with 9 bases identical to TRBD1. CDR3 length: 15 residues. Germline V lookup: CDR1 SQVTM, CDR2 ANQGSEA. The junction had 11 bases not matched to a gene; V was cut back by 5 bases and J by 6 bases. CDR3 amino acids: CSVSPPGQGLNTIYF. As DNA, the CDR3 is TGCAGCGTTTCTCCTCCGGGACAGGGTTTAAACACCATATATTTT.

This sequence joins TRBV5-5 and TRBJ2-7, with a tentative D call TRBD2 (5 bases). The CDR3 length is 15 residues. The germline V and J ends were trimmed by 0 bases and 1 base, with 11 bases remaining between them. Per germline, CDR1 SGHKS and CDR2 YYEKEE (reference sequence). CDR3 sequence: CASSLGVRGSYEQYF. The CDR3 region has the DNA TGTGCCAGCAGCTTGGGAGTTCGAGGGTCCTACGAGCAGTACTTC.

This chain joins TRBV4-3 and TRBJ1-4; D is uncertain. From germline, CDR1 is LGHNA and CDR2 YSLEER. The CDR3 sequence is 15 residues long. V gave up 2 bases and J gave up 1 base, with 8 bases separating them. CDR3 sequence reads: CASSQTTGTNEKLFF. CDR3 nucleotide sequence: TGCGCCAGCAGCCAAACGACGGGAACTAATGAAAAACTGTTTTTT.

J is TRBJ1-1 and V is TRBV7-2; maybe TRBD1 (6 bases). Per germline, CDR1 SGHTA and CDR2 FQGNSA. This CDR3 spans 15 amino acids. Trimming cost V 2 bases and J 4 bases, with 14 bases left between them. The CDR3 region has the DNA TGTGCCAGCAGCTTAATCAGGGGTCGAGGCACTGAAGCTTTCTTT. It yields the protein CASSLIRGRGTEAFF. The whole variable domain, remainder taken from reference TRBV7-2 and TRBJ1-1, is GAGVSQSPSNKVTEKGKDVELRCDPISGHTALYWYRQSLGQGLEFLIYFQGNSAPDKSGLPSDRFSAERTGGSVSTLTIQRTQQEDSAVYLCASSLIRGRGTEAFFGQGTRLTVV.

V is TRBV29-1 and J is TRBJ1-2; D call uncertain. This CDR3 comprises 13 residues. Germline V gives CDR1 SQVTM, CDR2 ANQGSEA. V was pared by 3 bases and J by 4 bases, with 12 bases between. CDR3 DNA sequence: TGCAGCGTTGACGGGGAGTTGGGCTATGGCTACACCTTC. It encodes CSVDGELGYGYTF.

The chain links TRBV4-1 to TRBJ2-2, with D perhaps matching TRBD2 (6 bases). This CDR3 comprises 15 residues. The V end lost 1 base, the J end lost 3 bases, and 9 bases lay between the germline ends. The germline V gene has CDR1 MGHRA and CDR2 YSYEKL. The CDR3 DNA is TGCGCCAGCAGCCAAGGCGGGGATTACACCGGGGAGCTGTTTTTT. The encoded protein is CASSQGGDYTGELFF.

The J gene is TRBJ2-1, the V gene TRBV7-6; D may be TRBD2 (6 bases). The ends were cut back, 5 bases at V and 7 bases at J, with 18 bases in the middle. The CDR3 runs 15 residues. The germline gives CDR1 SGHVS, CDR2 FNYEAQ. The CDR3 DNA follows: TGTGCCAGCAGCCTGGCGGGGAGTGGTGTTAATGAGCAGTTCTTC. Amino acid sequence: CASSLAGSGVNEQFF.